What follows describes a single T cell receptor (beta chain). Its cognate antigen is unknown. This CDR3 region has 13 residues. Germline CDR1 is SGHDT and CDR2 is YYEEEE. V trimming: 3 bases; J trimming: 9 bases; junction bases outside the gene matches: 5. This record comes from a study of cytomegalovirus exposure and HLA in healthy donors. Study findings and constraints: Investigators reported 164 TCR beta chains as tied to cytomegalovirus. TCR beta V- and J-gene trimming was later associated with a missense DCLRE1C variant.

With 60 Vbeta and 13 Jbeta primers, the PCR was carried out. The protocol was immunoSEQ multiplex PCR, while the TCRdb copy is restricted to in-frame clones and leaves out a portion. The sample holds 100,000 or so clones, 76% seen once. Sequencing input: PBMCs. The TCR sequence derives from a man aged 35 to 55 in good health and CMV-seronegative. V is TRBV5-6 and J is TRBJ1-5; 8 positions match TRBD1. The CDR3 here is CASSSDRARPQHF. The CDR3 DNA follows: TGTGCCAGCAGCTCGGACAGGGCGAGGCCCCAGCATTTT.